This entry lists 18 T cell receptor beta chains sequenced from one sample in a study of CD8+CD57+ T cells in acquired aplastic anemia. Profiling that covered TCR beta VDJ and CDR3 relied on genomic DNA as its template. TCRdb re-called the reads through MiXCR, storing one row per CDR3 protein. The sample records hundreds of thousands of distinct CDR3 sequences, 65% to 80% being singletons. The sample taken for sequencing was sorted CD4+, CD8+, or CD8+CD57+ T cells (not recorded which) from PBMCs. The source of these receptors is a human donor in good health, serving as a control.

The rearrangement links TRBV5-4 to TRBJ2-2, with 7 positions matching TRBD2. With 3 bases clipped from V and 5 bases from J, the junction kept 7 bases outside the gene matches. Germline assignment: CDR1 SGHNT and CDR2 YYREEE (reference sequence). This CDR3 comprises 15 residues. The CDR3 spells CASSSSGEGTGELFF. The DNA of the CDR3 is TGTGCCAGCAGCTCCTCTGGGGAGGGGACCGGGGAGCTGTTTTTT.

The chain joins TRBV29-1 to TRBJ2-7; 8 positions agree with TRBD1. V trimming: 4 bases; J trimming: 5 bases; junction bases outside the gene matches: 7. The germline CDR1 and CDR2 sequences are SQVTM and ANQGSEA. The CDR3 runs 13 residues. The CDR3 nucleotides are TGCAGCGTTGGGAAGACAGGGGTCCACGAGCAGTACTTC. Residues: CSVGKTGVHEQYF.

This clonotype has a count of ten or more. The gene calls are TRBV7-3 and TRBJ2-3; possibly TRBD2 for D (5 bases). The V end was cut by 5 bases, the J end by 3 bases, with 18 bases between. The CDR3 spans 16 residues. Germline V gene data show CDR1 as SGHTA and CDR2 as FQGTGA. The CDR3 nucleotides read TGTGCCAGCAGCCCAAGGGTAGGGAGAGGTACAGATACGCAGTATTTT. Translated, it gives CASSPRVGRGTDTQYF.

This clonotype was detected many times. This chain uses TRBV19 with TRBJ1-5; maybe TRBD1 (5 bases). The CDR3 is made up of 16 amino acids. Trimming took off 4 bases at V and 2 bases at J, with 15 bases between the two ends. Germline V gene data show CDR1 as LNHDA and CDR2 as SQIVND (reference sequence). CDR3 amino acids: CASSTRHAGGNQPQHF. In nucleotides, the CDR3 is TGTGCCAGTAGTACACGACATGCGGGGGGCAATCAGCCCCAGCATTTT.

This clonotype was observed a handful of times. This chain connects TRBV15 to TRBJ1-6, with 7 bases fitting TRBD1. CDR3 length: 15 residues. Trimming cost V 0 bases and J 9 bases; bases outside gene matches: 5. From germline, CDR1 is LNHNV and CDR2 YYDKDF (reference sequence). The CDR3 protein is CATSRDRGMSSPLHF. CDR3 nucleotides: TGTGCCACCAGCAGAGACAGGGGGATGAGTTCACCCCTCCACTTT.

The V gene is TRBV20-1, the J gene TRBJ1-2, with TRBD1 as a possible D gene (5 bases). V shed 3 bases and J shed 6 bases, with 8 bases lying between them. The germline CDR1 and CDR2 sequences are DFQATT and SNEGSKA (reference sequence). The CDR3 sequence is 11 residues long. For the CDR3, the DNA is TGCAGTGCTAGCCTCAGGGATGGCTACACCTTC. Translating gives CSASLRDGYTF.

This clonotype was found many times. The V and J genes are TRBV11-3 and TRBJ2-5; weak D call: TRBD1 (6 bases). The CDR3 is 14 residues long. From germline, CDR1 is SGHNT and CDR2 YENEEA. V was cut by 1 base and J by 6 bases, with 12 bases left in between. The CDR3 coding sequence is TGTGCCAGCAGCTTAGGACAGGCGGGCCAGACCCAGTACTTC. Protein: CASSLGQAGQTQYF.

This clonotype was seen at least ten times. V usage is TRBV4-2 and J usage is TRBJ2-3; 8 bases match TRBD2. With 4 bases clipped from V and 3 bases from J, the junction kept 6 bases outside the gene matches. Germline lookup yields CDR1 LGHNA and CDR2 YNFKEQ. CDR3 size: 15 residues. CDR3 in DNA: TGTGCCAGCAGCCCGATTAGCGGGACAACAGATACGCAGTATTTT. Its translation is CASSPISGTTDTQYF.

The V gene is TRBV7-9, the J gene TRBJ2-7, with TRBD1 matching 8 bases. The CDR3 has 14 residues. Germline V gene data show CDR1 as SEHNR and CDR2 as FQNEAQ (reference sequence). V trimming: 5 bases; J trimming: 3 bases; junction bases outside the gene matches: 6. Here the CDR3 reads CASSGGQGGYEQYF. The CDR3 bases are TGTGCCAGCAGCGGCGGACAGGGCGGCTACGAGCAGTACTTC. Full variable domain (missing parts from reference TRBV7-9 and TRBJ2-7): DTGVSQNPRHKITKRGQNVTFRCDPISEHNRLYWYRQTLGQGPEFLTYFQNEAQLEKSRLLSDRFSAERPKGSFSTLEIQRTEQGDSAMYLCASSGGQGGYEQYFGPGTRLTVT.

This clonotype was seen at least ten times. This chain joins TRBV18 and TRBJ2-1; D could derive from TRBD1 or TRBD2 (5 bases each). V was trimmed by 3 bases and J by 9 bases, leaving 12 bases between them. Germline-derived CDR1 and CDR2 are KGHSH and LQKENI. CDR3 length: 13 residues. CDR3 sequence (DNA): TGTGCCAGCTCACCTTCCTCTGGGGGTGAGCAGTTCTTC. Its protein is CASSPSSGGEQFF.

The chain has TRBV7-8 and TRBJ2-1; tentative D call: TRBD2 (5 bases). Germline CDR1 is SGHVS and CDR2 is FQNEAQ. The CDR3 totals 15 residues. Trimming removed 1 base at V and 16 bases at J, with 23 bases between. The CDR3 nucleotides read TGTGCCAGCAGCTTAGTGGACTCTGGAAACACTATATATTTCTTC. It translates to CASSLVDSGNTIYFF.

This clonotype was observed at least ten times. The V call is TRBV6-5, the J call TRBJ1-4; D gene uncertain. Trimming removed 5 bases at V and 5 bases at J, with 15 bases between. The V gene's germline CDR1 is MNHEY and CDR2 SVGAGI. The CDR3 loop spans 15 amino acids. The CDR3 bases are TGTGCCAGCAGTCCCCTAGGGCAGGAGAATGAAAAACTGTTTTTT. This encodes CASSPLGQENEKLFF.

To note about this clonotype: Its ends do not fully match the called genes, so a read error is possible. The CDR3 nucleotides are TGTGCCAGCGGCAAAGTTCGAGGAAACATCATATATTTT. This sequence encodes CASGKVRGNIIYF. The V and J genes are TRBV15 and TRBJ1-3, with D unresolved. Germline V gene data show CDR1 as LNHNV and CDR2 as YYDKDF (reference sequence). The CDR3 covers 13 residues.

CDR3 residues: CSARPGHTNTEAFF. DNA for the CDR3: TGCAGTGCTAGACCCGGACACACGAACACTGAAGCTTTCTTT. The chain employs TRBV20-1 and TRBJ1-1; the D gene is possibly TRBD1 (5 bases). The CDR3 covers 14 residues. From germline, CDR1 is DFQATT and CDR2 SNEGSKA (reference sequence). The ends were cut back, 2 bases at V and 1 base at J, with 11 bases in the middle.

This rearrangement joins TRBV19 to TRBJ2-3, with TRBD2 matching 8 bases. This CDR3 is built from 14 residues. With 9 bases clipped from V and 2 bases from J, the junction kept 7 bases outside the gene matches. Per the germline V gene, CDR1 is LNHDA and CDR2 is SQIVND (reference sequence). This chain's CDR3 is CARRNGGVTDTQYF. The CDR3 bases are TGTGCCAGGCGTAACGGGGGGGTCACAGATACGCAGTATTTT.

The chain combines TRBV9 with TRBJ1-1; the D is unclear. The CDR3 is 13 residues long. From germline, CDR1 is SGDLS and CDR2 YYNGEE. Trimming left V 10 bases short and J 5 bases short, with 18 bases between. CDR3 DNA: TGTGCCTGGAGTGTCGCCGGCAGAACTGAAGCTTTCTTT. The encoded protein is CAWSVAGRTEAFF.

This clonotype has more than one count but fewer than ten. The chain joins TRBV13 to TRBJ2-4; possibly TRBD1 for D (5 bases). Trimming took 4 bases from V and 8 from J, leaving 15 bases between them. Germline V gene lookup returns CDR1 PRHDT and CDR2 FYEKMQ (reference sequence). This CDR3 is 14 amino acids long. CDR3 amino acids: CASSSGQGGDIQYF. CDR3 nucleotide sequence: TGTGCCAGCAGCTCCGGGCAGGGTGGTGACATTCAGTACTTC.

This clonotype was seen a single time. This chain connects TRBV20-1 to TRBJ1-4; no firm D call. The CDR3 is made up of 16 amino acids. Germline V gene lookup returns CDR1 DFQATT and CDR2 SNEGSKA (reference sequence). V lost 0 bases to trimming and J lost 2 bases, with 13 bases between them. The CDR3 is CSARETGRATNEKLFF. Written as DNA, the CDR3 is TGCAGTGCTAGAGAAACGGGGAGGGCTACTAATGAAAAACTGTTTTTT.